The 8 T cell receptor beta chains below all came from one sample that was sequenced in a study of blood T cell repertoires in COVID-19. Method: immunoSEQ multiplex PCR; TCRdb's copy keeps in-frame clones and lacks some. The repertoire holds over 100,000 clones, with about four fifths as singletons. What was sequenced was peripheral blood. Receptor source: an elderly woman with active or convalescent COVID-19.

The chain employs TRBV6-2 or TRBV6-3 and TRBJ1-5, with a tentative D call TRBD1 (6 bases). Trimming left V 7 bases short and J 3 bases short, with 13 bases between. The germline V gene has CDR1 MNHEY and CDR2 SVGEGT. The CDR3 is made up of 14 amino acids. The CDR3 spells CASNPGTYNQPQHF. In DNA, the CDR3 is TGTGCCAGCAACCCCGGGACATACAATCAGCCCCAGCATTTT.

Remarks on this clone: The sample contains more than one DNA sequence encoding this CDR3. The chain couples TRBV18 to TRBJ1-2; TRBD1 agrees at 9 bases. The CDR3 runs to 13 residues. Germline V gene lookup returns CDR1 KGHSH and CDR2 LQKENI. V lost 3 bases, J lost 6 bases, and 2 bases stayed unmatched. The CDR3 reads CASSPDRGNGYTF. The DNA of the CDR3 is TGTGCCAGCTCACCGGACAGGGGCAATGGCTACACCTTC.

This clone showed up just once. The chain employs TRBV28 and TRBJ1-5, with TRBD1 matching 9 bases. CDR3 length: 15 amino acids. With V trimmed by 5 bases and J by 2 bases, 4 bases remained unmatched. CDR1 and CDR2 from the germline V gene are MDHEN and SYDVKM. In DNA, the CDR3 is TGTGCCAGCAGTACAGGGGGCGCAGGCAATCAGCCCCAGCATTTT. Its translation: CASSTGGAGNQPQHF.

The chain links TRBV6-5 to TRBJ1-2; possible D gene TRBD1, 5 bases. Germline CDR1 reads MNHEY; CDR2 reads SVGAGI. V was trimmed by 7 bases and J by 4 bases, leaving 13 bases between them. The CDR3 runs 13 residues. CDR3 bases: TGTGCCAGCACCGGGAGCGGGACCTATGGCTACACCTTC. Amino acids: CASTGSGTYGYTF.

This clone showed up just a few times. The V call is TRBV15, the J call TRBJ2-7; D may be TRBD2 (7 bases). The germline CDR1 and CDR2 sequences are LNHNV and YYDKDF (reference sequence). V shed 3 bases and J shed 5 bases, with 35 bases lying between them. This CDR3 spans 21 amino acids. CDR3 loop: CATSRAGAQTGTQIPGDEQYF. In DNA form, the CDR3 reads TGTGCCACCAGCAGGGCGGGGGCCCAGACAGGAACCCAAATACCCGGGGACGAGCAGTACTTC.

This chain joins TRBV5-1 and TRBJ1-2; 8 bases map to TRBD1. The CDR3 runs to 16 residues. The germline V gene encodes CDR1 SGHRS and CDR2 YFSETQ. Trimming cost V 3 bases and J 0 bases; bases outside gene matches: 7. CDR3 bases: TGCGCCAGCAGCTGGGGGACAGGAGGAGCTAACTATGGCTACACCTTC. As protein: CASSWGTGGANYGYTF.

V usage is TRBV5-6 and J usage is TRBJ1-5; D gene ambiguous. CDR1 SGHDT and CDR2 YYEEEE come from the germline V gene. This CDR3 region has 15 residues. The V end lost 2 bases, the J end lost 0 bases, and 9 bases lay between the germline ends. CDR3 nucleotides: TGTGCCAGCAGCTTTCGAGGTAATAGCAATCAGCCCCAGCATTTT. Its protein product is CASSFRGNSNQPQHF.

V usage is TRBV7-3 and J usage is TRBJ1-2; perhaps TRBD1 as D (6 bases). V was clipped by 4 bases and J by 11 bases, with 17 bases between them. The CDR3 loop spans 13 amino acids. The germline V gene encodes CDR1 SGHTA and CDR2 FQGTGA. Here the CDR3 DNA reads TGTGCCAGCAGCTCCACCTGGGACACCCCATACACCTTC. The encoded protein is CASSSTWDTPYTF.